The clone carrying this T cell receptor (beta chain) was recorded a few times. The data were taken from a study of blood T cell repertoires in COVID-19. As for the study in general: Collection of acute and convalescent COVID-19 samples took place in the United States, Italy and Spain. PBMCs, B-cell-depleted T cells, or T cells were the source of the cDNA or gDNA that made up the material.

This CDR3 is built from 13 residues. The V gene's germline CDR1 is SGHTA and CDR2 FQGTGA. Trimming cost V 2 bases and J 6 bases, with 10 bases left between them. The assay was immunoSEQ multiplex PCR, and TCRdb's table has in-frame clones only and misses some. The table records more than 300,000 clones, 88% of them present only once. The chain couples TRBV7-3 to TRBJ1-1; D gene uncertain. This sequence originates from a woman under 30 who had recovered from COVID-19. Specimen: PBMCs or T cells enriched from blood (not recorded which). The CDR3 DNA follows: TGTGCCAGCAGCTTAGGGCAGAAAGCTGAAGCTTTCTTT. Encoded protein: CASSLGQKAEAFF.